Listed below are T cell receptor beta chains from one sample, sequenced in a study of shared clonotypes between healthy human individuals. Here immunoSEQ multiplex PCR was the method, and the copy in TCRdb shows in-frame clones only, minus some. This table holds hundreds of thousands of clones, 92% found once. Material for sequencing was naive CD8+ T cells sorted from blood. Receptors were obtained from a young man in good health. The CDR3 runs from the conserved cysteine through the conserved F or W. A D gene is named only where the DNA matches it firmly. Rows may omit the clone size; those that give it use once, few, many or a size class.

v_call	j_call	clone_size	d_call	cdr3_nt	cdr3_aa
TRBV29-1	TRBJ2-3	.	.	TGCAGCGTTGAGGGGGAAATCACAGATACGCAGTATTTT	CSVEGEITDTQYF
TRBV7-9	TRBJ2-1	.	.	TGTGCCAGCATCGACCGAGAGGGTTATACCTACAATGAGCAGTTCTTC	CASIDREGYTYNEQFF
TRBV5-5	TRBJ2-5	once	.	TGTGCCAGCAGCTTGATACAAGAGACCCAGTACTTC	CASSLIQETQYF
TRBV9	TRBJ2-7	.	TRBD2	TGTGCCAGCAGCGTAGCGGCTAGCGGGAACTACGAGCAGTACTTC	CASSVAASGNYEQYF
TRBV9	TRBJ2-5	once	.	TGTGCCAGCACGGACAGAACGCAAGAGACCCAGTACTTC	CASTDRTQETQYF
TRBV6-5	TRBJ2-3	.	.	TGTGCCAGCAGCGGACGGAGCGGAAGCACAGATACGCAGTATTTT	CASSGRSGSTDTQYF
TRBV7-9	TRBJ2-1	.	.	TGTGCCAGCAGCTCACCGACAGGAGAAACATACAATGAGCAGTTCTTC	CASSSPTGETYNEQFF
TRBV4-1	TRBJ2-7	once	.	TGCGCCAGCAGAGGAATGGGACACCGGTCGGGCTACGAGCAGTACTTC	CASRGMGHRSGYEQYF
TRBV7-9	TRBJ2-7	.	TRBD2	TGTGCCTCGGGGGGCAAGCCGGGAGGGTGGGAGCAGTACTTC	CASGGKPGGWEQYF
TRBV28	TRBJ2-3	.	.	TGTGCCAGCAGTTTAAGCCCCGGAACCGATACGCAGTATTTT	CASSLSPGTDTQYF
TRBV27	TRBJ2-7	.	.	TGTGCCAGCAGTTTACTCGCGGGTTCCTCCTACGAGCAGTACTTC	CASSLLAGSSYEQYF
TRBV20-1	TRBJ2-7	few	.	TGCAGTGCTAGTGGAGGATACGAGCAGTACTTC	CSASGGYEQYF
TRBV28	TRBJ2-1	.	TRBD2	TGTGCCAGCAAACGGACTAGCGATTCCCTCTCCTACAATGAGCAGTTCTTC	CASKRTSDSLSYNEQFF
TRBV9	TRBJ2-7	.	TRBD1	TGTGCCAGCAGCGAGGGTCCCCGGACAGGTAATTACGAGCAGTACTTC	CASSEGPRTGNYEQYF
TRBV7-2	TRBJ2-7	.	.	TGTGCCAGCAGCCTACTAGTGAAGGAGTACGAGCAGTACTTC	CASSLLVKEYEQYF
TRBV10-3	TRBJ1-5	.	.	TGTGCCATCAGTGAGGGATGGGGGGGCGGACGCAATCAGCCCCAGCATTTT	CAISEGWGGGRNQPQHF
TRBV28	TRBJ2-5	.	.	TGTGCCAGCAGTTTCTTAGGGGAGGACGAGACCCAGTACTTC	CASSFLGEDETQYF
TRBV7-9	TRBJ1-2	.	.	TGTGCCAGCAGCTTGTCGACAGTCTATGGCTACACCTTC	CASSLSTVYGYTF
TRBV7-9	TRBJ2-6	.	.	TGTGCCAGCAGGTCCCGGGACACCGTTTTTCTGGGGGCCAACGTCCTGACTTTC	CASRSRDTVFLGANVLTF
TRBV6-6	TRBJ1-2	.	TRBD1	TGTGCCAGCAGTTACTCGAGGGGACAGGGGCGAAGTGGCTACACCTTC	CASSYSRGQGRSGYTF
TRBV6-1	TRBJ2-1	.	.	TGTGCCAGCAGTCACGGGTCCAGCTACAATGAGCAGTTCTTC	CASSHGSSYNEQFF
TRBV29-1	TRBJ1-4	.	.	TGCAGCGTGCAACAACCCCCGCATGAAAAACTGTTTTTT	CSVQQPPHEKLFF
TRBV9	TRBJ2-2	once	.	TGTGCCAGCAGCGTCGGGGCGGAGCTGTTTTTT	CASSVGAELFF
TRBV6-5	TRBJ1-2	.	TRBD1	TGTGCCAGCAGGCTACAGGGGGCCAACTATGGCTACACCTTC	CASRLQGANYGYTF
TRBV11-2	TRBJ2-7	.	.	TGTGCCAGCAGCCATTCAAGTCTAGCCAACTACGAGCAGTACTTC	CASSHSSLANYEQYF
TRBV19	TRBJ2-7	.	TRBD2	TGTGCCAGTAGTATAGTTCTAGCGGGATCGGCCGAGCAGTACTTC	CASSIVLAGSAEQYF
TRBV27	TRBJ1-4	.	.	TGTGCCAGCAGTGGAGTAAGCGGGGCGGGCCCCATGTTTTTT	CASSGVSGAGPMFF
TRBV9	TRBJ2-1	.	.	TGTGCCAGCAGCGTAGAGGGCCTCTCCTACAATGAGCAGTTCTTC	CASSVEGLSYNEQFF
TRBV19	TRBJ2-1	.	.	TGTGCCAGTAGTGGCGGGGCGAGCTCCTACAATGAGCAGTTCTTC	CASSGGASSYNEQFF
TRBV7-9	TRBJ2-7	.	.	TGTGCCAGCAGCTTATCCCCTGGCTACTACGAGCAGTACTTC	CASSLSPGYYEQYF
TRBV10-3	TRBJ2-1	.	TRBD2	TGTGCCATCAGTGCCTCACTAGCGGGAGACGGGAATGAGCAGTTCTTC	CAISASLAGDGNEQFF
TRBV11-3	TRBJ2-3	.	.	TGTGCCAGCAGCCCTGATTACCCCGAGGAGGATACGCAGTATTTT	CASSPDYPEEDTQYF
TRBV11-3	TRBJ2-3	.	TRBD2	TGTGCCAGCAGCCCGGGCAGCGGGAGTGGGTTAAGCACAGATACGCAGTATTTT	CASSPGSGSGLSTDTQYF
TRBV6-6	TRBJ1-2	.	TRBD1	TGTGCCAGCAGTTACGGGACAGAACTCTATGGCTACACCTTC	CASSYGTELYGYTF
TRBV7-6	TRBJ1-2	.	.	TGTGCCAGCAGCTTAGCGGTGGAGGGATTGGGCTATGGCTACACCTTC	CASSLAVEGLGYGYTF
TRBV6-5	TRBJ2-7	.	TRBD1	TGTGCCAGCAGTTACGGGACAGGGGCCCACGAGCAGTACTTC	CASSYGTGAHEQYF
TRBV27	TRBJ2-1	once	TRBD2	TGTGCCAGCAGTTTATTGGGGGGAGGGGCACTCAATGAGCAGTTCTTC	CASSLLGGGALNEQFF
TRBV23-1	TRBJ1-5	.	.	TGCGCCAGCAGTGTTGTACCTAGGGGGGGACAGCCCCAGCATTTT	CASSVVPRGGQPQHF
TRBV2	TRBJ2-1	once	TRBD1	TGTGCCAGCAGCCACCGGGACAGGGGGCTTAGTGAGCAGTTCTTC	CASSHRDRGLSEQFF
TRBV2	TRBJ2-3	.	.	TGTGCCAGCAGTTACGTAGCGTTACCGACTAGCACAGATACGCAGTATTTT	CASSYVALPTSTDTQYF
TRBV7-3	TRBJ2-3	.	.	TGTGCCAGCAGCTTAGACAGCCTGGGGGTGGACACAGATACGCAGTATTTT	CASSLDSLGVDTDTQYF
TRBV27	TRBJ2-1	.	TRBD2	TGTGCCAGCAGTCCCCATAGCGGGAGGGCCGTGTTGTACAATGAGCAGTTCTTC	CASSPHSGRAVLYNEQFF
TRBV7-9	TRBJ2-5	once	TRBD1	TGTGCCAGCAGCCTGGGGGGACAGGGAAGGGAGACCCAGTACTTC	CASSLGGQGRETQYF
TRBV30	TRBJ1-5	.	.	TGTGCCTGGAGTGTGGACTCCAATCAGCCCCAGCATTTT	CAWSVDSNQPQHF
TRBV28	TRBJ1-3	.	TRBD1	TGTGCCAGCAGTTTACCGACAGGGGCCGGAAACACCATATATTTT	CASSLPTGAGNTIYF
TRBV7-9	TRBJ2-7	.	TRBD1	TGTGCCAGCAGCCCCCGTGACTCCGGGACAGGGGGCCTCTACGAGCAGTACTTC	CASSPRDSGTGGLYEQYF
TRBV4-3	TRBJ2-3	.	.	TGCGCCAGCAGCCAAGATAGATTGGGGCGCACAGATACGCAGTATTTT	CASSQDRLGRTDTQYF
TRBV5-4	TRBJ2-7	.	.	TGTGCCAGCAGCCGGGACTCCATCTACGAGCAGTACTTC	CASSRDSIYEQYF
TRBV5-6	TRBJ1-2	.	.	TGTGCCAGCAGCTTCACAGAGAACTATGGCTACACCTTC	CASSFTENYGYTF
TRBV6-1	TRBJ2-7	.	TRBD2	TGTGCCAGCAGTGGAACTAGCGGAGCGACTCCCTACGAGCAGTACTTC	CASSGTSGATPYEQYF
TRBV4-1	TRBJ2-2	.	.	TGCGCCAGCAGCCTTCACGGGACACCGAACACCGGGGAGCTGTTTTTT	CASSLHGTPNTGELFF
TRBV11-2	TRBJ2-6	.	.	TGTGCCAGCAGCATCCCGGGACGGAGCTCTGGGGCCAACGTCCTGACTTTC	CASSIPGRSSGANVLTF
TRBV10-3	TRBJ1-2	.	.	TGTGCCATCACCAGGACGGACAACTATGGCTACACCTTC	CAITRTDNYGYTF
TRBV5-1	TRBJ2-1	.	TRBD1	TGCGCCAGCAGCATCGACAGGGTTGAGCAGTTCTTC	CASSIDRVEQFF
TRBV28	TRBJ1-1	.	.	TGTGCCAGCAGTTTATGGGCCGAGAACACTGAAGCTTTCTTT	CASSLWAENTEAFF
TRBV7-6	TRBJ1-1	.	TRBD1	TGTGCCAGCAGCTCTCGACAGGGACCGAACACTGAAGCTTTCTTT	CASSSRQGPNTEAFF
TRBV27	TRBJ1-1	.	.	TGTGCCAGCAGTCTCTACGGTCCTAACACTGAAGCTTTCTTT	CASSLYGPNTEAFF
TRBV19	TRBJ1-2	once	.	TGTGCCAGTGATACAGGGTGGTCTGGCTACACCTTC	CASDTGWSGYTF
TRBV30	TRBJ2-1	once	.	TGTGCCTGGAGGGCCAATAGGGAGCAGTTCTTC	CAWRANREQFF
TRBV28	TRBJ2-7	.	.	TGTGCCAGCAGTTTACCGGGGGCCTCGGGGGAGCAGTACTTC	CASSLPGASGEQYF